This entry concerns a single T cell receptor (beta chain). This sample was taken from a study of patients and donors after allogeneic stem cell transplantation. Via MiXCR, TCRdb re-called the RT-PCR reads, giving one row per CDR3 protein. Of some 200,000 distinct CDR3 sequences detected, less than 45% appear once; the ten largest clones hold about 35%. Germline lookup yields CDR1 MGHRA and CDR2 YSYEKL. Trimming took off 4 bases at V and 0 bases at J, with 13 bases between the two ends. The CDR3 spans 15 residues. The receptor's source is a human donor who was either an allogeneic HSCT recipient or a stem cell or donor lymphocyte infusion donor (not recorded which). It is not recorded whose cells these are; they may come from a transplant donor. The V gene is TRBV4-1, the J gene TRBJ2-7; a possible D gene is TRBD2 (6 bases). Sequencing input: blood, either unsorted or a sorted T cell fraction (not recorded which). The CDR3 DNA reads TGCGCCAGCAGCCCCTGGGACTCAAGCTCCTACGAGCAGTACTTC. It is translated as CASSPWDSSSYEQYF.